This T cell receptor beta chain derives from a study of early T cells in non-severe SARS-CoV-2 infection. CDR1 and CDR2 from the germline V gene are SEHNR and FQNEAQ (reference sequence). CDR3 length: 13 amino acids. V was clipped by 1 base and J by 16 bases, with 14 bases between them. Molecules of cDNA were individually given unique molecular identifiers that were attached to them. MiXCR, run by TCRdb on the 5' RACE reads, gives a single entry per CDR3 protein. The sample consists of more than 85,000 distinct CDR3 sequences, 16% of them appearing once. The source of this sequence is an adult who was a healthcare worker with PCR-confirmed SARS-CoV-2 infection or an uninfected control (not recorded which). This material consisted of whole blood, taken at baseline. The rearrangement uses TRBV7-9 and TRBJ1-6; D perhaps matches TRBD1 (5 bases). In DNA, the CDR3 is TGTGCCAGCAGCTTAGAGTCTACAGGACTTCTCCACTTT. Its translation: CASSLESTGLLHF.